This T cell receptor (beta chain) is drawn from a study of control samples from healthy donors and cancer patients. This clone was seen once. Assay: immunoSEQ multiplex PCR; the TCRdb copy retains only in-frame clones and omits some. The table records fewer than 200,000 clones, 88% of them present only once. Germline assignment: CDR1 MDHEN and CDR2 SYDVKM. Between the trimmed V and J ends, which lost 4 bases and 7 bases, there was a span of 11 bases. The CDR3 extends over 14 amino acids. The rearrangement uses TRBV28 and TRBJ1-6, with D possibly being TRBD1 (5 bases). Specimen: blood. The source of this sequence is a woman aged 25 to 39 in good health. The CDR3 here is CASSSLDRNSPLHF. CDR3 DNA sequence: TGTGCCAGCAGTTCTCTTGACAGAAATTCACCCCTCCACTTT.